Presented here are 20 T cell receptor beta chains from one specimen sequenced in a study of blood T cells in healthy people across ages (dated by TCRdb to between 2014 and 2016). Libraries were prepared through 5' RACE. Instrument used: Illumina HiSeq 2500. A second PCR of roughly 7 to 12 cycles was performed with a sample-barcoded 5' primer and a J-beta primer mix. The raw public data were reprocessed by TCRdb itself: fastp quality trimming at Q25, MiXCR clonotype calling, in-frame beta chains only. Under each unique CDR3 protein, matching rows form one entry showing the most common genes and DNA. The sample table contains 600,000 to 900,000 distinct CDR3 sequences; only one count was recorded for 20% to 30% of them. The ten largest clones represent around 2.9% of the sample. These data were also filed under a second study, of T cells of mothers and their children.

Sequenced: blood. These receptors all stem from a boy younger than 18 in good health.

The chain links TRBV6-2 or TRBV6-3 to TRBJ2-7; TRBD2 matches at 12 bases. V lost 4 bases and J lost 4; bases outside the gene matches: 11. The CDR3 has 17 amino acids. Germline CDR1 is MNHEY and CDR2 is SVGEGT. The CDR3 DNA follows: TGTGCCAGCAGTTCGGGGGGATGGACTAGCGGGATTTACGAGCAGTACTTC. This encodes CASSSGGWTSGIYEQYF.

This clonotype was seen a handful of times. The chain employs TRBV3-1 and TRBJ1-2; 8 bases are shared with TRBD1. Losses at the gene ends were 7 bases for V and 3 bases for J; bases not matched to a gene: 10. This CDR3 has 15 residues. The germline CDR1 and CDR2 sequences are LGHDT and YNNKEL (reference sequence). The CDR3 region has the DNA TGTGCCAGCACTCCTAGGACAGGGTTTGACTATGGCTACACCTTC. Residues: CASTPRTGFDYGYTF.

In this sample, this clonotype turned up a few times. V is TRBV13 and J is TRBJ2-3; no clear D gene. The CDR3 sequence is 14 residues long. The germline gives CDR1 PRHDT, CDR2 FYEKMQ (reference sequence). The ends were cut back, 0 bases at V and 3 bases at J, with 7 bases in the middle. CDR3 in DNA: TGTGCCAGCAGCTTAGGCCACCAGACAGATACGCAGTATTTT. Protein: CASSLGHQTDTQYF. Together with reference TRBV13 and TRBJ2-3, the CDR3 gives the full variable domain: AAGVIQSPRHLIKEKRETATLKCYPIPRHDTVYWYQQGPGQDPQFLISFYEKMQSDKGSIPDRFSAQQFSDYHSELNMSSLELGDSALYFCASSLGHQTDTQYFGPGTRLTVL.

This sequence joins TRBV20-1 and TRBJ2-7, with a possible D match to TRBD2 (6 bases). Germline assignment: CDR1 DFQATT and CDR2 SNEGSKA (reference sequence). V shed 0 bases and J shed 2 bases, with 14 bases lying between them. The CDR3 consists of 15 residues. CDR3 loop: CSARDGARGPYEQYF. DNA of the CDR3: TGCAGTGCTAGAGATGGTGCGCGGGGACCCTACGAGCAGTACTTC.

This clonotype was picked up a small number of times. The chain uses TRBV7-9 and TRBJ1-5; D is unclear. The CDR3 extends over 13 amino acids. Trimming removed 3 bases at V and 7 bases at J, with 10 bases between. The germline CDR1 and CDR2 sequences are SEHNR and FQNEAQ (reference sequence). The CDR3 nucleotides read TGTGCCAGCAGCTTGGTGGAGGCACAGCCCCAGCATTTT. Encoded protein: CASSLVEAQPQHF.

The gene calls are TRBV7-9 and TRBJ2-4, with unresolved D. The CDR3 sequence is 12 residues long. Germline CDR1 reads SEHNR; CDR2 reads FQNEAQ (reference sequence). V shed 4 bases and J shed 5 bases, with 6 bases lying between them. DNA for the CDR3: TGTGCCAGCAGCTCGCTAGAAAACATTCAGTACTTC. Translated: CASSSLENIQYF. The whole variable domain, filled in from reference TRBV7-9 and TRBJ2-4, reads DTGVSQNPRHKITKRGQNVTFRCDPISEHNRLYWYRQTLGQGPEFLTYFQNEAQLEKSRLLSDRFSAERPKGSFSTLEIQRTEQGDSAMYLCASSSLENIQYFGAGTRLSVL.

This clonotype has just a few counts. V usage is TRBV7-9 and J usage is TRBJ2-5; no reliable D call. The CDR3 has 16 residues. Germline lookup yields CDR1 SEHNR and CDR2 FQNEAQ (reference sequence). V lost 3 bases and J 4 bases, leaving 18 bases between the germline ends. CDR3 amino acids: CASSFSGGPSSETQYF. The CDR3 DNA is TGTGCCAGCAGCTTTTCGGGCGGACCCTCTTCAGAGACCCAGTACTTC.

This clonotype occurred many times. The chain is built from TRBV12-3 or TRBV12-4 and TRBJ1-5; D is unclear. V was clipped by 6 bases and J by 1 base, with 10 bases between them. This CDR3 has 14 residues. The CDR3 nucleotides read TGTGCCAGCAGCTTGGACGGGAGCAATCAGCCCCAGCATTTT. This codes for CASSLDGSNQPQHF.

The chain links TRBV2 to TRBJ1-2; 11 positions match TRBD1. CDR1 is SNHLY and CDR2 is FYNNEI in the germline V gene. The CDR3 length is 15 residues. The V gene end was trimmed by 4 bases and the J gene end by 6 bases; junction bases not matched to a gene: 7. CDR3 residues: CASSVSGQGADGYTF. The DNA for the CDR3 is TGTGCCAGCAGTGTCTCTGGACAGGGGGCAGATGGCTACACCTTC.

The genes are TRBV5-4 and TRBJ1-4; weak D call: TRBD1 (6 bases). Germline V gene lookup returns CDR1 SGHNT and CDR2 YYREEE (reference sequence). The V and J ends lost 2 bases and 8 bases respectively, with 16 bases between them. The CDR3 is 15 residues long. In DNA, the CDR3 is TGTGCCAGCAGCTTCGGTAGCGTTAGGGGGGAAAAACTGTTTTTT. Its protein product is CASSFGSVRGEKLFF.

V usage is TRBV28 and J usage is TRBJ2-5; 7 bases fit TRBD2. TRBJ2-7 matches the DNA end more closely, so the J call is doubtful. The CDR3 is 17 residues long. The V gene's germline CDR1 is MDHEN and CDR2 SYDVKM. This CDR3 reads CASRPRSGGGLSYEQYF. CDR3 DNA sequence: TGTGCCAGCAGACCTCGTTCGGGGGGAGGCCTATCCTACGAGCAGTACTTC.

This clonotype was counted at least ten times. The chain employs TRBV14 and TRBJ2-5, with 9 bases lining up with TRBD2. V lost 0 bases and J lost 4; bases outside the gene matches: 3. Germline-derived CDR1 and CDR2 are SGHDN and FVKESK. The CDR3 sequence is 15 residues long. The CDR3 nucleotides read TGTGCCAGCAGCCAAGATGCGGGACTAGCAGAGACCCAGTACTTC. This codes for CASSQDAGLAETQYF.

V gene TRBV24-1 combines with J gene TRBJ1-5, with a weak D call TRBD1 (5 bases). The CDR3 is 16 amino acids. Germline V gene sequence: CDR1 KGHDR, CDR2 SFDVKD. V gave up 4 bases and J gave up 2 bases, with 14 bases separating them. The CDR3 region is CATSDRGPAGNQPQHF. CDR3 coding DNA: TGTGCCACCAGTGACCGGGGACCGGCGGGCAATCAGCCCCAGCATTTT.

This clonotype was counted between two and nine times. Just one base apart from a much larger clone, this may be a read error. The CDR3 loop is CAGSLGRTHGYTF. CDR3 DNA sequence: TGTGCCGGCAGCTTAGGGAGGACCCATGGCTACACCTTC. This chain connects TRBV7-2 to TRBJ1-2; D ambiguous. Germline-derived CDR1 and CDR2 are SGHTA and FQGNSA. This CDR3 has 13 amino acids.

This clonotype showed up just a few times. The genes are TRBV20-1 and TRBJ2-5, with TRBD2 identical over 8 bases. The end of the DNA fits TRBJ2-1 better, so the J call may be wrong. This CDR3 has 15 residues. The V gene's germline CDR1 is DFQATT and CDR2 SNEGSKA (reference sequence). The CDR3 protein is CSARDAGGGRNEQFF. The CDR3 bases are TGCAGTGCTAGAGATGCGGGGGGCGGTCGGAATGAGCAGTTCTTC.

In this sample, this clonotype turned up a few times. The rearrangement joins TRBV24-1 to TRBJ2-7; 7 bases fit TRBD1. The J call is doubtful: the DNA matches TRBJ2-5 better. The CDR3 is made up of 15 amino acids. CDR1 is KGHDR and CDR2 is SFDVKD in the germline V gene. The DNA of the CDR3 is TGTGCCACCAGTGATCCCCGGGACAGCCAAGAGACCCAGTACTTC. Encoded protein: CATSDPRDSQETQYF.

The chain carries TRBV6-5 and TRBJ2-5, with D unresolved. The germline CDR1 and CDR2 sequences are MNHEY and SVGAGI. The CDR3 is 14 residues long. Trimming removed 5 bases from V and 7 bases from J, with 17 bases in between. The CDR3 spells CASSPTVSRSTQYF. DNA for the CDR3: TGTGCCAGCAGTCCGACCGTTAGTAGGTCGACCCAGTACTTC.

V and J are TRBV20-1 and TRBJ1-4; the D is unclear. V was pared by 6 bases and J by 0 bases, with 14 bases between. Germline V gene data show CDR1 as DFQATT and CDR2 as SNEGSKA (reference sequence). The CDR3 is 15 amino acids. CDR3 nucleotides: TGCAGTGCCAGGCCTGGGATTGCAACTAATGAAAAACTGTTTTTT. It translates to CSARPGIATNEKLFF.

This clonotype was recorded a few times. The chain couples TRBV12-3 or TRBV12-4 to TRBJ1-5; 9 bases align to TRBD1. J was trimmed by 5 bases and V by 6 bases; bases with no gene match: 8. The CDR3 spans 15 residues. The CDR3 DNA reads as TGTGCCAGCAGCCTAGACAGGGGGTTTCATCAGCCCCAGCATTTT. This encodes CASSLDRGFHQPQHF.

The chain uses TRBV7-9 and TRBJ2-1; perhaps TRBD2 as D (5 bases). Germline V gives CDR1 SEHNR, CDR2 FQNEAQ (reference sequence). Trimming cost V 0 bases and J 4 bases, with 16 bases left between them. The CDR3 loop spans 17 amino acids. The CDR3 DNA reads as TGTGCCAGCAGCTTAGCTCGGCTAGCCTCATTATACAATGAGCAGTTCTTC. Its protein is CASSLARLASLYNEQFF.